These 30 T cell receptor beta chains were sequenced from one sample in a study of CD4 T cells in relation to SARS-CoV-2 and coronaviruses. Clones were sequenced by immunoSEQ multiplex PCR, and TCRdb holds only the in-frame ones, with some missing. The data show under 13,000 clones, approximately 87% seen once. Sample: naive CD4+ T cells from PBMCs. Described subset: naive CD4+ T cells isolated by negative enrichment. The receptors here all came from an adult with COVID-19.

The chain uses TRBV2 and TRBJ1-4; 7 bases are a match to TRBD1. V was clipped by 3 bases and J by 1 base; unmatched bases: 2. The germline V gene encodes CDR1 SNHLY and CDR2 FYNNEI. CDR3 length equals 15 residues. The CDR3, as DNA: TGTGCCAGCAGTGAGGACAGGCGAACTAATGAAAAACTGTTTTTT. Its translation: CASSEDRRTNEKLFF.

This chain connects TRBV6-6 to TRBJ2-5, with TRBD2 identical over 12 bases. V trimming: 6 bases; J trimming: 5 bases; junction bases outside the gene matches: 10. CDR3 length equals 16 residues. Germline loops: CDR1 MNHNY, CDR2 SVGAGI (reference sequence). CDR3 DNA: TGTGCCAGCAGGCCCTCTAGCGGGGGGGCCCGGGAGACCCAGTACTTC. Amino acids: CASRPSSGGARETQYF.

The CDR3: CASSDRAYEQYF. The DNA of the CDR3 is TGTGCCAGCAGCGACAGAGCCTACGAGCAGTACTTC. This rearrangement joins TRBV2 to TRBJ2-7, with D perhaps TRBD1 (5 bases). Germline CDR1 is SNHLY and CDR2 is FYNNEI. CDR3 length: 12 residues. V was trimmed by 6 bases and J by 2 bases, leaving 8 bases between them.

The genes are TRBV5-1 and TRBJ2-6; no clear D gene. Trimming removed 1 base from V and 0 bases from J, with 5 bases in between. Germline lookup yields CDR1 SGHRS and CDR2 YFSETQ. This CDR3 region has 15 residues. The CDR3, as DNA: TGCGCCAGCAGCTTGTATCGCTCTGGGGCCAACGTCCTGACTTTC. Amino acid sequence: CASSLYRSGANVLTF.

There are a few counts of this clone. V and J are TRBV5-4 and TRBJ1-1, with TRBD1 matching over 11 bases. The CDR3 contains 14 residues. With V trimmed by 4 bases and J by 3 bases, 2 bases remained unmatched. The germline V gene encodes CDR1 SGHNT and CDR2 YYREEE (reference sequence). The CDR3 is CASSRGQGDTEAFF. CDR3 nucleotide sequence: TGTGCCAGCAGCAGGGGACAGGGGGACACTGAAGCTTTCTTT. Looking up the rest from reference TRBV5-4 and TRBJ1-1 gives the full variable domain: ETGVTQSPTHLIKTRGQQVTLRCSSQSGHNTVSWYQQALGQGPQFIFQYYREEENGRGNFPPRFSGLQFPNYSSELNVNALELDDSALYLCASSRGQGDTEAFFGQGTRLTVV.

The chain has TRBV11-1 and TRBJ2-5; 8 bases map to TRBD2. The CDR3 length is 15 residues. V lost 5 bases, J lost 2 bases, and 7 bases stayed unmatched. From germline, CDR1 is SGHAT and CDR2 FQDESV (reference sequence). The CDR3 DNA reads as TGTGCCAGCAGCCGACTGGGCGGGGGGCAAGAGACCCAGTACTTC. Its translation is CASSRLGGGQETQYF. The full variable domain, in which reference TRBV11-1 and TRBJ2-5 provide the parts outside the CDR3, is EAEVAQSPRYKITEKSQAVAFWCDPISGHATLYWYRQILGQGPELLVQFQDESVVDDSQLPKDRFSAERLKGVDSTLKIQPAELGDSAMYLCASSRLGGGQETQYFGPGTRLLVL.

The CDR3 loop is CASSSNTATGAPEQFF. The CDR3 DNA is TGTGCCAGCAGCTCAAACACCGCTACAGGGGCCCCCGAGCAGTTCTTC. The gene calls are TRBV7-2 and TRBJ2-1; 7 positions agree with TRBD1. The CDR3 is 16 amino acids. Looked up from germline, CDR1 is SGHTA and CDR2 is FQGNSA. The junction had 16 bases not matched to a gene; V was cut back by 4 bases and J by 10 bases.

The chain links TRBV19 to TRBJ1-2; no definite D call. Trimming pared 3 bases from V and 3 bases from J, leaving 8 bases between. The V gene's germline CDR1 is LNHDA and CDR2 SQIVND (reference sequence). The CDR3 has 13 amino acids. For the CDR3, the DNA is TGTGCCAGTAGTATGTGGACGGACTATGGCTACACCTTC. This sequence encodes CASSMWTDYGYTF.

This clone was found once. V and J are TRBV3-1 (or the pseudogene TRBV3-2) and TRBJ1-6; no clear D. The germline CDR1 and CDR2 sequences are LGHDT and YNNKEL (reference sequence). This CDR3 has 16 residues. With 0 bases removed from V and 13 bases from J, the gap between germline ends came to 19 bases. CDR3 nucleotides: TGTGCCAGCAGCCAAGATTCGCCCCGGGCCCAATGGCCCCTCCACTTT. The encoded protein is CASSQDSPRAQWPLHF.

This chain joins TRBV28 and TRBJ2-3; D is tentatively TRBD1 or TRBD2 (5 bases each). This CDR3 is built from 18 residues. Trimming took 2 bases from V and 1 from J, leaving 19 bases between them. Germline CDR1 MDHEN, CDR2 SYDVKM. The CDR3 nucleotides read TGTGCCAGCAGTTTAAGGGGATTTGGGGTCGGGGGCACAGATACGCAGTATTTT. This encodes CASSLRGFGVGGTDTQYF. Full variable domain (remainder filled in from reference TRBV28 and TRBJ2-3): DVKVTQSSRYLVKRTGEKVFLECVQDMDHENMFWYRQDPGLGLRLIYFSYDVKMKEKGDIPEGYSVSREKKERFSLILESASTNQTSMYLCASSLRGFGVGGTDTQYFGPGTRLTVL.

The gene calls are TRBV6-5 and TRBJ2-7; D call uncertain. The germline V and J ends were trimmed by 4 bases and 6 bases, with 10 bases remaining between them. CDR3 length equals 12 residues. Looked up from germline, CDR1 is MNHEY and CDR2 is SVGAGI. CDR3 sequence: CASSLNTREQYF. The CDR3 nucleotides are TGTGCCAGCAGTTTAAACACTCGCGAGCAGTACTTC.

The chain is built from TRBV14 and TRBJ2-1; D is possibly TRBD1 or TRBD2 (6 bases each). Trimming pared 0 bases from V and 7 bases from J, leaving 16 bases between. The CDR3 covers 16 residues. Germline lookup yields CDR1 SGHDN and CDR2 FVKESK. Here the CDR3 reads CASSQELGRGRNEQFF. The CDR3 DNA is TGTGCCAGCAGCCAAGAACTCGGCCGGGGGCGGAATGAGCAGTTCTTC.

The chain carries TRBV5-1 and TRBJ2-5; D gene ambiguous. The V gene lost 7 bases and the J gene lost 4 bases, with 17 bases spanning the gap. The CDR3 loop spans 14 amino acids. Germline values: CDR1 SGHRS, CDR2 YFSETQ. The DNA of the CDR3 is TGCGCCAGCCGCGATCAAGCGCTTGGAGAGACCCAGTACTTC. This encodes CASRDQALGETQYF. Looking up the rest from reference TRBV5-1 and TRBJ2-5 gives the full variable domain: KAGVTQTPRYLIKTRGQQVTLSCSPISGHRSVSWYQQTPGQGLQFLFEYFSETQRNKGNFPGRFSGRQFSNSRSEMNVSTLELGDSALYLCASRDQALGETQYFGPGTRLLVL.

V and J are TRBV9 and TRBJ1-2; 9 nucleotides align to TRBD1. This CDR3 has 16 amino acids. Germline lookup yields CDR1 SGDLS and CDR2 YYNGEE. After removal of 3 bases from V and 4 bases from J, the junction contained 10 bases not matched to a gene. The DNA of the CDR3 is TGTGCCAGCAGCGCTGGGACAGGGAGAACCCTCTATGGCTACACCTTC. It is translated as CASSAGTGRTLYGYTF.

This rearrangement joins TRBV7-2 to TRBJ2-1, with 10 bases that match TRBD2. J lost 9 bases, V lost 5 bases, and 7 bases had no gene match. The CDR3 is made up of 14 amino acids. Looked up from germline, CDR1 is SGHTA and CDR2 is FQGNSA. This chain's CDR3 is CASSPRLAGGEQFF. For the CDR3, the DNA is TGTGCCAGCAGCCCAAGACTAGCGGGCGGTGAGCAGTTCTTC. Full variable domain (remainder filled in from reference TRBV7-2 and TRBJ2-1): GAGVSQSPSNKVTEKGKDVELRCDPISGHTALYWYRQSLGQGLEFLIYFQGNSAPDKSGLPSDRFSAERTGGSVSTLTIQRTQQEDSAVYLCASSPRLAGGEQFFGPGTRLTVL.

This rearrangement joins TRBV27 to TRBJ1-4; TRBD1 is a possible D gene (6 bases). V gave up 1 base and J gave up 8 bases, with 11 bases separating them. CDR1 and CDR2 (germline): MNHEY, SMNVEV (reference sequence). The CDR3 spans 14 residues. CDR3 bases: TGTGCCAGCAGTTTATTACAGGGTGGGGAAAAACTGTTTTTT. The encoded protein is CASSLLQGGEKLFF.

The V gene is TRBV11-2, the J gene TRBJ1-1; D is unclear. Germline lookup yields CDR1 SGHAT and CDR2 FQNNGV. Trimming left V 5 bases short and J 0 bases short, with 7 bases between. This CDR3 comprises 13 residues. CDR3 residues: CASSLNLNTEAFF. In DNA form, the CDR3 reads TGTGCCAGCAGCCTGAACCTGAACACTGAAGCTTTCTTT.

The rearrangement joins TRBV6-5 to TRBJ1-1; D remains unclear. Trimming shortened V by 11 bases and J by 8 bases, and 21 bases separated the two germline ends. The CDR3 is 13 amino acids. Germline CDR1 MNHEY, CDR2 SVGAGI. The CDR3 bases are TGTGCCGCCACCCAGTTGGGAATAAGGGAAGCTTTCTTT. This sequence encodes CAATQLGIREAFF.

The rearrangement links TRBV6-5 to TRBJ1-4; 8 positions agree with TRBD1. V trimming: 5 bases; J trimming: 5 bases; junction bases outside the gene matches: 4. Germline V lookup: CDR1 MNHEY, CDR2 SVGAGI. The CDR3 is 14 amino acids. CDR3 in DNA: TGTGCCAGCAGTAACAGGGGGACAAATGAAAAACTGTTTTTT. Translating gives CASSNRGTNEKLFF.

The gene calls are TRBV7-2 and TRBJ2-2; D is possibly TRBD2 (6 bases). CDR1 and CDR2 from the germline V gene are SGHTA and FQGNSA. This CDR3 contains 13 residues. The germline V and J ends were trimmed by 5 bases and 5 bases, with 9 bases remaining between them. In DNA form, the CDR3 reads TGTGCCAGCAGCGAGACTAGAACCGGGGAGCTGTTTTTT. It specifies CASSETRTGELFF.

CDR3 sequence reads: CASSRTGDYGYTF. The CDR3 region has the DNA TGTGCCAGCAGCCGGACAGGGGACTATGGCTACACCTTC. This rearrangement joins TRBV6-5 to TRBJ1-2, with TRBD1 matching 9 bases. CDR3 length equals 13 residues. Germline CDR1 MNHEY, CDR2 SVGAGI. V dropped 6 bases and J dropped 3; count of bases not matched to a gene: 2.

V gene TRBV11-3 combines with J gene TRBJ2-7, with D tentatively TRBD1 (5 bases). The CDR3 sequence is 16 residues long. Germline CDR1 and CDR2: SGHNT and YENEEA. Trimming removed 0 bases at V and 0 bases at J, with 12 bases between. The CDR3 coding sequence is TGTGCCAGCAGCTTAGACCAGGGTCGTCACTCCTACGAGCAGTACTTC. Protein sequence: CASSLDQGRHSYEQYF.

V is TRBV19 and J is TRBJ2-5; tentatively, D is TRBD1 or TRBD2 (6 bases each). This CDR3 contains 14 residues. Per germline, CDR1 LNHDA and CDR2 SQIVND (reference sequence). Trimming pared 5 bases from V and 5 bases from J, leaving 15 bases between. The DNA of the CDR3 is TGTGCCAGTAGTGGAGGGGGGTCGGGGGAGACCCAGTACTTC. It specifies CASSGGGSGETQYF.

The V and J genes are TRBV19 and TRBJ1-5; TRBD1 matches at 9 bases. This CDR3 region has 16 residues. V dropped 4 bases and J dropped 7; count of bases not matched to a gene: 11. Germline V gene sequence: CDR1 LNHDA, CDR2 SQIVND (reference sequence). CDR3 coding DNA: TGTGCCAGTAGTACCCTGGGACAGGGCACAAGACAGCCCCAGCATTTT. It specifies CASSTLGQGTRQPQHF.

The genes are TRBV7-9 and TRBJ2-1, with 7 bases aligning to TRBD1. CDR3 length: 15 amino acids. CDR1 and CDR2 (germline): SEHNR, FQNEAQ (reference sequence). V shed 3 bases, J shed 6 bases, and the junction held 8 bases outside the gene matches. The chain's CDR3 is CASSFMTGFGNEQFF. CDR3 sequence (DNA): TGTGCCAGCAGCTTTATGACAGGGTTCGGCAATGAGCAGTTCTTC.

This chain connects TRBV4-1 to TRBJ1-4; D is undetermined. Trimming removed 0 bases from V and 5 bases from J, with 13 bases in between. CDR1 MGHRA and CDR2 YSYEKL come from the germline V gene. This CDR3 has 16 residues. Written as DNA, the CDR3 is TGCGCCAGCAGCCAAGATCTTATACACCAGAATGAAAAACTGTTTTTT. This codes for CASSQDLIHQNEKLFF.

The V gene is TRBV25-1, the J gene TRBJ1-4, with 7 positions matching TRBD1. The J segment lost 7 bases and the V segment lost 4 bases, leaving 9 bases of the junction unmatched. This CDR3 region has 15 residues. Germline lookup yields CDR1 MGHDK and CDR2 SYGVNS. In DNA, the CDR3 is TGTGCCAGCAGTGGGGGACAGTTGATTGGTGAAAAACTGTTTTTT. This sequence encodes CASSGGQLIGEKLFF. Variable domain in full (rest from reference TRBV25-1 and TRBJ1-4): EADIYQTPRYLVIGTGKKITLECSQTMGHDKMYWYQQDPGMELHLIHYSYGVNSTEKGDLSSESTVSRIRTEHFPLTLESARPSHTSQYLCASSGGQLIGEKLFFGSGTQLSVL.

This sequence joins TRBV6-1 and TRBJ1-5, with D hard to call. Germline loops: CDR1 MNHNS, CDR2 SASEGT. CDR3 length equals 15 residues. Deletions cut 10 bases from V and 0 bases from J, with 16 bases between. CDR3 in DNA: TGTGCCATCTGTGAAGGCACTAATAGCAATCAGCCCCAGCATTTT. Residues: CAICEGTNSNQPQHF.

The J gene is TRBJ2-5, the V gene TRBV4-2, with TRBD2 identical over 12 bases. Looked up from germline, CDR1 is LGHNA and CDR2 is YNFKEQ. This CDR3 is 19 amino acids long. The V segment lost 0 bases and the J segment 1 base; nucleotides outside the gene matches: 9. The CDR3 here is CASSQDQPLTSGGQETQYF. CDR3 DNA sequence: TGTGCCAGCAGCCAAGATCAACCCCTGACTAGCGGGGGCCAAGAGACCCAGTACTTC.

The rearrangement links TRBV6-5 to TRBJ2-2; D is ambiguous. V lost 6 bases and J 2 bases, leaving 10 bases between the germline ends. The CDR3 covers 14 residues. The germline gives CDR1 MNHEY, CDR2 SVGAGI. CDR3 amino acids: CASRLRSNTGELFF. The DNA of the CDR3 is TGTGCCAGCAGACTGAGGTCAAACACCGGGGAGCTGTTTTTT.